The rows below give T cell receptor beta chains drawn from one sample of a study of cytomegalovirus exposure and HLA in healthy donors. TCRdb's table, derived via immunoSEQ multiplex PCR, lists solely in-frame clones and lacks some. The sample shows more than 150,000 clones, 82% of them seen only once. Sequences were obtained from PBMCs. All receptors come from a man aged 40-49 years in good health and CMV-seronegative. Each CDR3 is given with its conserved first and last residue. Fields, in order: J gene, clone size, D gene, V gene, CDR3 DNA, CDR3 protein. The D gene is left open where the match is weak. Expanded clones get a size class; other rows say once, few or many, or leave the size out.

J gene: TRBJ1-2; clone size: once; D gene: .; V gene: TRBV6-6; CDR3 DNA: TGTGCCAGCAGGCAGGGTCTCCATGGCTACACCTTC; CDR3 protein: CASRQGLHGYTF
J gene: TRBJ2-1; clone size: .; D gene: TRBD1; V gene: TRBV7-3; CDR3 DNA: TGTGCCAGCAGCTTTACGGGACAGGTCTACAATGAGCAGTTCTTC; CDR3 protein: CASSFTGQVYNEQFF
J gene: TRBJ2-5; clone size: .; D gene: TRBD2; V gene: TRBV5-1; CDR3 DNA: TGCGCCAGCAGCTCAGGCGGGGGGATGCGAGAGACCCAGTACTTC; CDR3 protein: CASSSGGGMRETQYF
J gene: TRBJ1-2; clone size: .; D gene: .; V gene: TRBV28; CDR3 DNA: TGTGCCAGCAGCCCCCCCGGGGTTGTCTATGGCTACACCTTC; CDR3 protein: CASSPPGVVYGYTF
J gene: TRBJ2-3; clone size: .; D gene: TRBD2; V gene: TRBV6-6; CDR3 DNA: TGTGCCAGCAGTCGCCGACTAGCGGTTGGCACAGATACGCAGTATTTT; CDR3 protein: CASSRRLAVGTDTQYF
J gene: TRBJ1-3; clone size: .; D gene: TRBD1; V gene: TRBV7-8; CDR3 DNA: TGTGCCAGCAGCTTTGGACAGGCTGGAAACACCATATATTTT; CDR3 protein: CASSFGQAGNTIYF
J gene: TRBJ1-2; clone size: .; D gene: .; V gene: TRBV21-1; CDR3 DNA: TGTGCCAGCAGCTCCCACCCTTGCGAGACAGGGGGAAGGTCTGGGGGCTACACCTTC; CDR3 protein: CASSSHPCETGGRSGGYTF
J gene: TRBJ1-1; clone size: .; D gene: TRBD1; V gene: TRBV4-1; CDR3 DNA: TGCGCCAGCAGCCGCGTAGGGACAGTCAATATGAACACTGAAGCTTTCTTT; CDR3 protein: CASSRVGTVNMNTEAFF
J gene: TRBJ1-1; clone size: .; D gene: TRBD1; V gene: TRBV29-1; CDR3 DNA: TGCAGCGTTGTCGACAGGGGTCTACGGGCGAACACTGAAGCTTTCTTT; CDR3 protein: CSVVDRGLRANTEAFF
J gene: TRBJ1-5; clone size: .; D gene: .; V gene: TRBV5-1; CDR3 DNA: TGCGCCAGCAGCTTGGAGGCTGCAGGGGCGAGTCCCCAGCATTTT; CDR3 protein: CASSLEAAGASPQHF
J gene: TRBJ2-2; clone size: .; D gene: .; V gene: TRBV29-1; CDR3 DNA: TGCAGCGTCGCGGGACTCGTAAACACCGGGGAGCTGTTTTTT; CDR3 protein: CSVAGLVNTGELFF